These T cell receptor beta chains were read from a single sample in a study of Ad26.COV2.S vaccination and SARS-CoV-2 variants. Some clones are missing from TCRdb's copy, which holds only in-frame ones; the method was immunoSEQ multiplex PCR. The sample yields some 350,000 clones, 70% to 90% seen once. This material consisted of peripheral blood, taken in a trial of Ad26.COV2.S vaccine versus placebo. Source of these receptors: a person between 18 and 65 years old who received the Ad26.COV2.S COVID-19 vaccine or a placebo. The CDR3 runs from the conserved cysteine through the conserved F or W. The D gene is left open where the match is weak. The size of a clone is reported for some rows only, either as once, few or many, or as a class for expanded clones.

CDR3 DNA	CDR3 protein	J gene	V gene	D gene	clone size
TGCGCCAGCAGTCCAGTACAGGGCTCCTCTTGGGAGACCCAGTACTTC	CASSPVQGSSWETQYF	TRBJ2-5	TRBV5-1	-	-
TGTGCCAGCAGCTTGGGGCTAGCGGTCTCGAGGGTCAATGAGCAGTTCTTC	CASSLGLAVSRVNEQFF	TRBJ2-1	TRBV5-4	TRBD2	once
TGTGCCAGCAGCGCCGGGACAGGGGTCACCGGGGAGCTGTTTTTT	CASSAGTGVTGELFF	TRBJ2-2	TRBV3-1/TRBV3-2	TRBD1	-
TGCGCCAGCAGCTTGGCAGGTGGGGAGACCCAGTACTTC	CASSLAGGETQYF	TRBJ2-5	TRBV5-1	-	-
TGTGCCAGCAGCTCCGGGAAACAGGGGCTAATCTACGAGCAGTACTTC	CASSSGKQGLIYEQYF	TRBJ2-7	TRBV5-6	TRBD1	-
TGTGCCAGCAGCATTGACAGATTCTATGGCTACACCTTC	CASSIDRFYGYTF	TRBJ1-2	TRBV11-2	-	once
TGCGCCAGCAGCCAACCGGGACTAGCGGGGGGGCACGCCGGGGAGCTGTTTTTT	CASSQPGLAGGHAGELFF	TRBJ2-2	TRBV5-1	TRBD2	-
TGTGCCAGCAGCGTCCTAGCGGGGGCCCAGAACACCGGGGAGCTGTTTTTT	CASSVLAGAQNTGELFF	TRBJ2-2	TRBV9	TRBD2	-
TGCGCCAGCAGCCGAACAGAGTCTGGGGCCAACGTCCTGACTTTC	CASSRTESGANVLTF	TRBJ2-6	TRBV5-1	-	-
TGCGCCAGCAGCTGGGACCTTGAAGAGACCCAGTACTTC	CASSWDLEETQYF	TRBJ2-5	TRBV5-1	-	-
TGCGCCAGCAGCTTGGACGGCTACGAGCAGTACTTC	CASSLDGYEQYF	TRBJ2-7	TRBV5-1	-	-
TGTGCCAGCAGCTCAACAACTGAAGAGCAGTTCTTC	CASSSTTEEQFF	TRBJ2-1	TRBV6-5	-	-
TGTGCCAGCAGCTTAGCACGGAATCAGCCCCAGCATTTT	CASSLARNQPQHF	TRBJ1-5	TRBV7-6	-	-
TGTGCCAGCAGTGAGGGAATTGGACAGGGCTCCAATCAGCCCCAGCATTTT	CASSEGIGQGSNQPQHF	TRBJ1-5	TRBV2	TRBD1	-